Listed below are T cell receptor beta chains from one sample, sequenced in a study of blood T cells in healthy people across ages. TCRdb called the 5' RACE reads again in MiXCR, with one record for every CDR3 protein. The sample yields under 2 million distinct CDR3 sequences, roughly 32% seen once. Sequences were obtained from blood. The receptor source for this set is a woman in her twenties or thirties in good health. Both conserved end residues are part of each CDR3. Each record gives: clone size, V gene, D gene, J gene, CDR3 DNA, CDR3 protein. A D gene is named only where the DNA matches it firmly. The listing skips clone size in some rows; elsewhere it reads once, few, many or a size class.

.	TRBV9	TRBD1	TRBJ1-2	TGTGCCAGCAGACTTCTCTTTCGACAGGGTACCTACACCTTC	CASRLLFRQGTYTF
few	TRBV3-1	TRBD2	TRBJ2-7	TGTGCCAGCAGCCAAGATGGAGCTAGCGGGGCCTACGAGCAGTACTTC	CASSQDGASGAYEQYF
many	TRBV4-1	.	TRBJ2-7	TGCGCCAGCAGCCAAGTGGACAGTAACTACGAGCAGTACTTC	CASSQVDSNYEQYF
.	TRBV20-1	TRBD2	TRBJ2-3	TGCAGTGCGGAGCCGGGACTAGCGGGCGCCCCAGATACGCAGTATTTT	CSAEPGLAGAPDTQYF
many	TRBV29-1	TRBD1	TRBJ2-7	TGCAGCGTTGCGGTAGGGACAGTGTTTGAGTACGAGCAGTACTTC	CSVAVGTVFEYEQYF
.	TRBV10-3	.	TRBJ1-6	TGTGCCATCAGTCCCGACCCAAATTCACCCCTCCACTTT	CAISPDPNSPLHF
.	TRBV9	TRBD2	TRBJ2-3	TGTGCCAGCAGTCCCCACCGGGCGGGAGGCACAGATACGCAGTATTTT	CASSPHRAGGTDTQYF
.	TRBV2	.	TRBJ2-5	TGTGCCAGCAGAAGACCCGGGGAGACCCAGTACTTC	CASRRPGETQYF
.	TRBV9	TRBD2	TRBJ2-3	TGTGCCAGCAGTCGTTCAGGGACTAGCGGGAGGAAGGCAGATACGCAGTATTTT	CASSRSGTSGRKADTQYF
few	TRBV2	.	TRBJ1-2	TGTGCCAGCAATACAGGCTACTATGGCTACACCTTC	CASNTGYYGYTF
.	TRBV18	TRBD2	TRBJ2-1	TGTGCCAGCTCACCGCAGCGGGACCGTTTCAATGAGCAGTTCTTC	CASSPQRDRFNEQFF
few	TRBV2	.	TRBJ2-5	TGTGCCAGCAGTGAACAGGGAGTGAAGACCCAGTACTTC	CASSEQGVKTQYF
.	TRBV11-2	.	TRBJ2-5	TGTGCCAGCAGCTTTTTTGAAGGGCCAGAAGAGACCCAGTACTTC	CASSFFEGPEETQYF